This is a list of T cell receptor beta chains from one sample in a study of STAT3 mutations in large granular lymphocyte leukemia. Clones were read by immunoSEQ multiplex PCR, and TCRdb kept only the in-frame ones, dropping some. This table holds some 5,700 clones, roughly 87% found once. Material for sequencing was PBMCs. Receptors originate from a human donor with T large granular lymphocyte leukemia. Some clones in this sample may be carry-over from other donors' samples. Both conserved end residues are part of each CDR3.

j_call: TRBJ1-3
v_call: TRBV30
cdr3_aa: CAWSKGNTIYF

j_call: TRBJ2-2
v_call: TRBV7-2
cdr3_aa: CASSLRRSPNTGELFF

j_call: TRBJ1-5
v_call: TRBV6-1
cdr3_aa: CASRGDSYQPQHF

j_call: TRBJ2-5
v_call: TRBV5-1
cdr3_aa: CASTPPGGGYGETQYF

j_call: TRBJ2-5
v_call: TRBV2
cdr3_aa: CASTQVRQETQYF

j_call: TRBJ1-2
v_call: TRBV28
cdr3_aa: CASRTGTGPPLYGYTF

j_call: TRBJ1-6
v_call: TRBV4-1
cdr3_aa: CASSPYGTGNPPLHF

j_call: TRBJ2-6
v_call: TRBV7-7
cdr3_aa: CASSLGTSGANVLTF

j_call: TRBJ1-2
v_call: TRBV2
cdr3_aa: CASSDRAGMLSGYTF

j_call: TRBJ1-2
v_call: TRBV28
cdr3_aa: CASSVKISGYGGYTF

j_call: TRBJ2-1
v_call: TRBV18
cdr3_aa: CASSPRPSGNLPPGNEQFF

j_call: TRBJ2-1
v_call: TRBV5-6
cdr3_aa: CASSLDSRTKQFF

j_call: TRBJ2-7
v_call: TRBV6-5
cdr3_aa: CASSYSAGTGYEQYF

j_call: TRBJ2-3
v_call: TRBV6-1
cdr3_aa: CASSEDRTDTQYF

j_call: TRBJ2-7
v_call: TRBV7-2
cdr3_aa: CASSLAGALLEQYF

j_call: TRBJ2-6
v_call: TRBV12-2
cdr3_aa: CASRPFMERGGGSGANVLTF

j_call: TRBJ1-1
v_call: TRBV2
cdr3_aa: CASSDGGMNTEAFF

j_call: TRBJ1-2
v_call: TRBV5-1
cdr3_aa: CASSLDNYGYTF

j_call: TRBJ2-7
v_call: TRBV9
cdr3_aa: CASSVASDYEQYF

j_call: TRBJ2-3
v_call: TRBV9
cdr3_aa: CASSVDVTSETLTDTQYF

j_call: TRBJ2-7
v_call: TRBV2
cdr3_aa: CASSPFTGSYSYEQYF

j_call: TRBJ1-5
v_call: TRBV7-2
cdr3_aa: CASSSDRGGQPQHF

j_call: TRBJ2-5
v_call: TRBV20-1
cdr3_aa: CSARREGTQYF

j_call: TRBJ2-2
v_call: TRBV5-8
cdr3_aa: CASSLGTSGYNTGELFF

j_call: TRBJ2-2
v_call: TRBV7-6
cdr3_aa: CASSLSFAGELFF

j_call: TRBJ2-3
v_call: TRBV2
cdr3_aa: CASSDRGLTDTQYF

j_call: TRBJ2-1
v_call: TRBV7-9
cdr3_aa: CASSSLRDNEQFF

j_call: TRBJ1-5
v_call: TRBV7-9
cdr3_aa: CASSLSVTGNGGQPQHF